These T cell receptor beta chains were read from a single sample in a study of shared clonotypes between healthy human individuals. The assay was immunoSEQ multiplex PCR, and TCRdb's table has in-frame clones only and misses some. Among approximately 940,000 clones listed, 60% to 85% were seen once. Material: memory CD4+ T cells sorted from blood. All receptors come from a man aged 18 to 29 in good health. CDR3s include the opening cysteine and the closing phenylalanine or tryptophan. The D gene is left open where the match is weak. Some rows mark clone size as missing; the rest say once, few, many or name a class of expanded clone.

NA	TRBV30	TRBJ1-5	NA	CAWGGFASNQPQHF	TGTGCCTGGGGGGGGTTTGCTAGCAATCAGCCCCAGCATTTT
NA	TRBV28	TRBJ2-1	NA	CASSPSARISYNEQFF	TGTGCCAGCAGCCCCTCGGCCAGGATCTCCTACAATGAGCAGTTCTTC
NA	TRBV30	TRBJ2-5	NA	CAWRRTQETQYF	TGTGCCTGGAGGCGTACTCAAGAGACCCAGTACTTC
NA	TRBV6-6	TRBJ2-2	NA	CASSYRGEGGELFF	TGTGCCAGCAGTTACAGGGGTGAGGGCGGGGAGCTGTTTTTT
once	TRBV6-6	TRBJ2-2	NA	CASSRTGELFF	TGTGCCAGCAGCAGAACCGGGGAGCTGTTTTTT
NA	TRBV5-4	TRBJ2-5	NA	CASSFEGALQETQYF	TGTGCCAGCAGCTTTGAAGGGGCCCTCCAAGAGACCCAGTACTTC
NA	TRBV28	TRBJ2-5	NA	CASRPGTSLMAQYF	TGTGCCAGCAGACCCGGGACCTCTTTAATGGCCCAGTACTTC
NA	TRBV16	TRBJ2-5	NA	CASSQTSVSGETQYF	TGTGCCAGCAGCCAAACATCTGTAAGCGGGGAGACCCAGTACTTC
NA	TRBV5-4	TRBJ2-5	NA	CASSLEGRETQYF	TGTGCCAGCAGCTTGGAAGGGAGGGAGACCCAGTACTTC
NA	TRBV5-1	TRBJ1-2	NA	CASSTQATVNYGYTF	TGCGCCAGCAGCACGCAGGCGACCGTTAACTATGGCTACACCTTC
NA	TRBV6-1	TRBJ1-2	NA	CASRDQIRYGYTF	TGTGCCAGCAGGGACCAAATTCGCTATGGCTACACCTTC
NA	TRBV30	TRBJ1-2	NA	CAWIPLPHQGYGYTF	TGTGCCTGGATTCCGCTACCGCACCAGGGCTATGGCTACACCTTC
NA	TRBV5-8	TRBJ2-1	TRBD2	CASSHTAGGPSNEQFF	TGTGCCAGCAGCCATACAGCGGGAGGGCCGTCCAATGAGCAGTTCTTC
NA	TRBV4-1	TRBJ2-5	NA	CASSQDFLVWGEETQYF	TGCGCCAGCAGCCAAGATTTTCTAGTGTGGGGTGAAGAGACCCAGTACTTC
NA	TRBV7-2	TRBJ1-1	NA	CASSARGGGNTEAFF	TGTGCCAGCAGCGCACGGGGAGGGGGAAACACTGAAGCTTTCTTT
NA	TRBV7-2	TRBJ2-3	NA	CASSLQATSTDTQYF	TGTGCCAGCAGCTTACAAGCGACTAGCACAGATACGCAGTATTTT
NA	TRBV19	TRBJ1-5	NA	CAAGAPRQPQHF	TGTGCCGCGGGAGCCCCTAGACAGCCCCAGCATTTT
NA	TRBV30	TRBJ1-4	TRBD1	CAWKGQGAEEKLFF	TGTGCCTGGAAGGGACAGGGGGCTGAGGAAAAACTGTTTTTT
NA	TRBV9	TRBJ2-2	NA	CASSPHGTTGELFF	TGTGCCAGCAGCCCCCACGGGACCACCGGGGAGCTGTTTTTT
NA	TRBV7-9	TRBJ1-6	NA	CASNPSLGSPLHF	TGTGCCAGCAACCCCTCGTTGGGTTCACCCCTCCACTTT
NA	TRBV29-1	TRBJ1-1	TRBD1	CSAAGGTEAFF	TGCAGCGCTGCAGGGGGCACTGAAGCTTTCTTT
NA	TRBV2	TRBJ2-1	NA	CASRNRDANNEQFF	TGTGCCAGCAGGAACCGGGACGCAAACAATGAGCAGTTCTTC
NA	TRBV5-1	TRBJ2-1	TRBD2	CASRTGTSVYNEQFF	TGCGCCAGCAGGACCGGGACTAGCGTCTACAATGAGCAGTTCTTC
NA	TRBV25-1	TRBJ1-1	NA	CASRKFGPNTEAFF	TGTGCCAGCAGGAAATTCGGTCCGAACACTGAAGCTTTCTTT
NA	TRBV28	TRBJ2-4	NA	CASSPPELAKNIQYF	TGTGCCAGCAGCCCCCCTGAGTTAGCCAAAAACATTCAGTACTTC
NA	TRBV7-3	TRBJ2-1	TRBD2	CASSLGPSGGAIYNEQFF	TGTGCCAGCAGCTTAGGCCCTAGCGGGGGGGCGATCTACAATGAGCAGTTCTTC
NA	TRBV5-1	TRBJ1-3	TRBD1	CASSLDRGYGNTIYF	TGCGCCAGCAGCTTGGACAGGGGTTACGGAAACACCATATATTTT
NA	TRBV27	TRBJ1-6	NA	CATSLADSPLHF	TGTGCCACCTCCCTCGCCGATTCACCCCTCCACTTT
NA	TRBV7-2	TRBJ2-1	TRBD2	CASSLGLAGGINEQFF	TGTGCCAGCAGCTTAGGACTAGCGGGGGGGATCAATGAGCAGTTCTTC
NA	TRBV6-6	TRBJ2-7	NA	CASNRDPQAVNEQYF	TGTGCCAGCAATCGGGACCCCCAGGCGGTCAACGAGCAGTACTTC
NA	TRBV19	TRBJ2-1	NA	CASSTPRGQYNEQFF	TGTGCCAGTAGTACACCCCGGGGGCAGTACAATGAGCAGTTCTTC
NA	TRBV2	TRBJ2-1	NA	CASLTGRSYNEQFF	TGTGCCAGCCTGACGGGGCGCTCCTACAATGAGCAGTTCTTC
NA	TRBV6-6	TRBJ2-7	NA	CASSYFPDYEQYF	TGTGCCAGCAGTTACTTTCCAGATTACGAGCAGTACTTC
many	TRBV27	TRBJ2-5	NA	CASSPPGWRGLLETQYF	TGTGCCAGCAGTCCCCCCGGTTGGAGGGGGCTATTGGAGACCCAGTACTTC
NA	TRBV6-5	TRBJ1-2	NA	CASTRHGANYGYTF	TGTGCCAGCACCCGACACGGAGCTAACTATGGCTACACCTTC
NA	TRBV28	TRBJ2-5	TRBD1	CASRLQGAQETQYF	TGTGCCAGCAGACTACAGGGGGCGCAGGAGACCCAGTACTTC
NA	TRBV30	TRBJ1-2	TRBD1	CAWKDRGNYGYTF	TGTGCCTGGAAGGACAGGGGAAACTATGGCTACACCTTC
NA	TRBV10-1	TRBJ1-1	NA	CASSESGRNTEAFF	TGCGCCAGCAGTGAATCAGGGAGGAACACTGAAGCTTTCTTT
NA	TRBV7-2	TRBJ2-2	NA	CASSPQRADANTGELFF	TGTGCCAGCAGCCCGCAACGGGCGGATGCGAACACCGGGGAGCTGTTTTTT
NA	TRBV28	TRBJ2-3	TRBD2	CASSPPSGGGSTDTQYF	TGTGCCAGCAGTCCTCCTAGCGGGGGGGGTAGCACAGATACGCAGTATTTT
NA	TRBV7-2	TRBJ2-3	TRBD2	CASSSDLAGGRKDTQYF	TGTGCCAGCAGCTCCGACTTAGCGGGGGGGCGTAAAGATACGCAGTATTTT
NA	TRBV6-1	TRBJ2-1	NA	CASSEGGAMYNEQFF	TGTGCCAGCAGTGAAGGGGGGGCGATGTACAATGAGCAGTTCTTC
NA	TRBV5-1	TRBJ1-1	NA	CASSFSGYDTEAFF	TGCGCCAGCAGCTTTTCAGGGTACGACACTGAAGCTTTCTTT
NA	TRBV19	TRBJ1-1	TRBD1	CASSGGYRARRGDTEAFF	TGTGCCAGTAGTGGGGGTTATCGAGCTCGCAGGGGGGACACTGAAGCTTTCTTT
NA	TRBV25-1	TRBJ2-5	NA	CASSGGTPQETQYF	TGTGCCAGCAGTGGCGGGACTCCTCAAGAGACCCAGTACTTC
few	TRBV7-2	TRBJ1-2	NA	CASSAEQGYYGYTF	TGTGCCAGCAGCGCAGAACAAGGCTACTATGGCTACACCTTC
NA	TRBV5-1	TRBJ2-1	TRBD2	CASSLTSGRYNEQFF	TGCGCCAGCAGCTTGACTAGCGGGCGTTACAATGAGCAGTTCTTC
NA	TRBV7-9	TRBJ1-1	NA	CASSPQTPRGRVTEAFF	TGTGCCAGCAGCCCCCAAACGCCCCGAGGACGGGTCACTGAAGCTTTCTTT